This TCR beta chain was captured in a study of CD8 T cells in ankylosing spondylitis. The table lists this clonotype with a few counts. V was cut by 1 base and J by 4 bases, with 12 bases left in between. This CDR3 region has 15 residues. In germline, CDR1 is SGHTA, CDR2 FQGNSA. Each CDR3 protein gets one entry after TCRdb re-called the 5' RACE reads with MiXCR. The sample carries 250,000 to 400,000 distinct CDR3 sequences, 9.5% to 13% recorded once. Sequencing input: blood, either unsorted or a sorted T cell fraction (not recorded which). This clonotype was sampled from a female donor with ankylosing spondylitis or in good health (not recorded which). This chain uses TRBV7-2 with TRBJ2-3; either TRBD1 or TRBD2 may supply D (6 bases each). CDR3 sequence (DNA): TGTGCCAGCAGCTTAGGGATTGGGGGGCCAGATACGCAGTATTTT. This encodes CASSLGIGGPDTQYF.